This entry lists 3 T cell receptor beta chains sequenced from one sample in a study of CD8+ T cells in alopecia areata. From alopecia areata patients, lesional scalp punch biopsies and peripheral blood were collected. Sequencing used cDNA as its template, made by extracting RNA and reverse transcribing it. The data were produced by immunoSEQ multiplex PCR, yet TCRdb's version contains in-frame clones alone and is incomplete. The table lists approximately 12,000 clones, 60% of them singletons. The sequenced sample was skin. The receptors stem from a human donor with alopecia areata.

This chain links TRBV7-9 with TRBJ2-1; maybe TRBD1 (6 bases). Germline CDR1 is SEHNR and CDR2 is FQNEAQ (reference sequence). CDR3 length: 17 amino acids. V lost 5 bases and J lost 1, with 18 bases in between. The CDR3, as DNA: TGTGCCAGCAGCCACTGGGGGCTAGGAGTTTCCTACAATGAGCAGTTCTTC. Translated: CASSHWGLGVSYNEQFF. Filled out from reference TRBV7-9 and TRBJ2-1, the complete variable domain reads DTGVSQNPRHKITKRGQNVTFRCDPISEHNRLYWYRQTLGQGPEFLTYFQNEAQLEKSRLLSDRFSAERPKGSFSTLEIQRTEQGDSAMYLCASSHWGLGVSYNEQFFGPGTRLTVL.

The gene calls are TRBV29-1 and TRBJ1-5; D unclear. V lost 4 bases and J 2 bases, leaving 9 bases between the germline ends. The germline V gene encodes CDR1 SQVTM and CDR2 ANQGSEA. The CDR3 consists of 13 residues. As DNA, the CDR3 is TGCAGCGTTGTGGTCCAGGGCAATCAGCCCCAGCATTTT. Translation gives CSVVVQGNQPQHF.

The J gene is TRBJ2-7, the V gene TRBV30; perhaps TRBD2 as D (6 bases). V lost 0 bases to trimming and J lost 3 bases, with 9 bases between them. The CDR3 totals 13 residues. From germline, CDR1 is GTSNPN and CDR2 SVGIG (reference sequence). The CDR3 protein is CAWSVTSNYEQYF. The CDR3 nucleotides are TGTGCCTGGAGTGTAACTAGCAACTACGAGCAGTACTTC.